One sample yielded the 7 T cell receptor beta chains listed below, sequenced in a study of cytomegalovirus exposure and HLA in healthy donors. PCR employed 60 Vbeta and 13 Jbeta primers. TCRdb's table, derived via immunoSEQ multiplex PCR, lists solely in-frame clones and lacks some. The table has roughly 130,000 clones, roughly 68% seen once. The sequencing input was PBMCs. These receptors were collected from a woman between 45 and 60 years old in good health and CMV-seropositive.

The V gene is TRBV7-8, the J gene TRBJ1-2; perhaps TRBD1 as D (5 bases). The V end lost 8 bases, the J end lost 4 bases, and 14 bases lay between the germline ends. CDR1 and CDR2 (germline): SGHVS, FQNEAQ. The CDR3 has 13 residues. The CDR3 DNA follows: TGTGCCAGCCAGGGCTCCGGGCCCTATGGCTACACCTTC. It is translated as CASQGSGPYGYTF.

The chain joins TRBV7-9 to TRBJ2-1, with 8 bases that match TRBD1. The CDR3 contains 12 residues. The germline V gene has CDR1 SEHNR and CDR2 FQNEAQ (reference sequence). V lost 3 bases, J lost 13 bases, and 5 bases stayed unmatched. The CDR3 nucleotides are TGTGCCAGCAGCTTGGGACAGGACGTACAGTTCTTC. Translation: CASSLGQDVQFF.

The J gene is TRBJ2-3, the V gene TRBV2, with 9 bases that match TRBD2. With V trimmed by 1 base and J by 6 bases, 8 bases remained unmatched. Germline-derived CDR1 and CDR2 are SNHLY and FYNNEI. The CDR3 has 16 amino acids. The CDR3 nucleotides read TGTGCCAGCAGTGAAGGACTAGCGGCGACAGGGGATACGCAGTATTTT. This codes for CASSEGLAATGDTQYF.

The chain employs TRBV2 and TRBJ1-1; tentatively, D is TRBD1 (5 bases). Germline V lookup: CDR1 SNHLY, CDR2 FYNNEI. Between the trimmed V and J ends, which lost 9 bases and 11 bases, there was a span of 16 bases. The CDR3 is 11 residues long. The CDR3 loop reads CASRPGVDAFF. Here the CDR3 DNA reads TGTGCCAGTCGCCCGGGGGTGGACGCTTTCTTT. Full variable domain (rest looked up from reference TRBV2 and TRBJ1-1): EPEVTQTPSHQVTQMGQEVILRCVPISNHLYFYWYRQILGQKVEFLVSFYNNEISEKSEIFDDQFSVERPDGSNFTLKIRSTKLEDSAMYFCASRPGVDAFFGQGTRLTVV.

The chain links TRBV4-2 to TRBJ2-7, with TRBD2 identical over 12 bases. The germline V gene encodes CDR1 LGHNA and CDR2 YNFKEQ. Trimming removed 0 bases from V and 4 bases from J; junction bases left unmatched: 10. The CDR3 is 18 amino acids. CDR3 residues: CASSQDHLTSGGRYEQYF. Here the CDR3 DNA reads TGTGCCAGCAGCCAAGACCACCTCACTAGCGGGGGGAGGTACGAGCAGTACTTC.

This chain joins TRBV7-6 and TRBJ2-3, with 15 bases that match TRBD2. V was clipped by 2 bases and J by 0 bases; unmatched bases: 12. The germline CDR1 and CDR2 sequences are SGHVS and FNYEAQ. CDR3 length: 21 amino acids. This CDR3 is CASSLSPAGTSGGPSTDTQYF. DNA for the CDR3: TGTGCCAGCAGCTTAAGCCCGGCCGGGACTAGCGGGGGGCCTAGCACAGATACGCAGTATTTT.

The chain is built from TRBV7-9 and TRBJ2-3, with TRBD2 identical over 12 bases. The CDR3 extends over 15 amino acids. Unmatched junction bases numbered 1, after V lost 4 bases and J lost 2 bases. Germline V gene sequence: CDR1 SEHNR, CDR2 FQNEAQ (reference sequence). The CDR3 nucleotides read TGTGCCAGCAGCTCTAGCGGGGGGGCCACAGATACGCAGTATTTT. Translated: CASSSSGGATDTQYF. The full variable domain, in which reference TRBV7-9 and TRBJ2-3 provide the parts outside the CDR3, is DTGVSQNPRHKITKRGQNVTFRCDPISEHNRLYWYRQTLGQGPEFLTYFQNEAQLEKSRLLSDRFSAERPKGSFSTLEIQRTEQGDSAMYLCASSSSGGATDTQYFGPGTRLTVL.